These 2 T cell receptor beta chains were all obtained from the same sample, sequenced in a study of Graves' ophthalmopathy and Graves' hyperthyroidism. The study amplified TCR beta CDR3 regions using RNA transcripts. First-round RT-PCR with HTBI primers preceded a second-round multiplex PCR. MiXCR, run by TCRdb on the multiplex PCR reads, gives a single entry per CDR3 protein. Of about 480,000 distinct CDR3 sequences in the sample, around 14% were seen once. The specimen was blood. The origin of the receptors is a woman younger than 45 with Graves' ophthalmopathy.

This clonotype was seen many times. The chain employs TRBV6-1 and TRBJ1-5; D gene ambiguous. The CDR3 totals 16 residues. Germline CDR1 MNHNS, CDR2 SASEGT. The V end lost 2 bases, the J end lost 10 bases, and 21 bases lay between the germline ends. The CDR3 bases are TGTGCCAGCAGTGAAAGGGTTGGGATCCCGAGTAGCCCCCAGCATTTT. It is translated as CASSERVGIPSSPQHF.

This clonotype was observed a few times. The rearrangement links TRBV27 to TRBJ1-1; 7 bases are shared with TRBD1. Looked up from germline, CDR1 is MNHEY and CDR2 is SMNVEV (reference sequence). The CDR3 has 15 residues. V shed 2 bases and J 6 bases; nucleotides not matched to a gene: 9. The DNA for the CDR3 is TGTGCCAGCAGTTTAAGTGCAGGGGGGGCCCCTGAAGCTTTCTTT. Protein: CASSLSAGGAPEAFF.